The 4 T cell receptor beta chains below come from one sample, sequenced in a study of OX40 agonist ivuxolimab in advanced cancers. Library prep was done by the immunoSEQ multiplex PCR assay. This is the immuneACCESS table as TCRdb keeps it, with only in-frame sequences that have V and J called. A part of the clones is gone; compared with another copy, unresolved V genes explain less than half, and the rest is unexplained. The sample table holds fewer than 12,000 clones, of which 75% to 80% were seen once. Jointly, the top ten make up about 19% of the sample. The input for sequencing was CD4+ or CD8+ T cells sorted from blood, taken in a trial of the OX40 agonist ivuxolimab. These receptors all stem from an adult with an advanced solid tumor such as melanoma, head and neck, liver or kidney cancer.

The chain links TRBV6-1 to TRBJ2-1, with D perhaps TRBD1 (6 bases). CDR1 is MNHNS, CDR2 SASEGT, per germline. This CDR3 is built from 16 residues. V dropped 6 bases and J dropped 2 bases, with 17 bases sitting between them. The CDR3 DNA reads as TGTGCCAGCAGGGAACGGGGAGACAGGACCTACAATGAGCAGTTCTTC. Its translation is CASRERGDRTYNEQFF.

The chain joins TRBV28 to TRBJ2-3, with 10 bases lining up with TRBD2. The J segment lost 4 bases and the V segment lost 5 bases, leaving 15 bases of the junction unmatched. The CDR3 is 18 residues long. Germline CDR1 reads MDHEN; CDR2 reads SYDVKM. The CDR3 reads CASSQRSGRAAASDTQYF. CDR3 bases: TGTGCCAGCAGTCAACGGAGCGGGAGGGCCGCAGCCTCAGATACGCAGTATTTT.

The chain is built from TRBV30 and TRBJ1-3, with a possible D match to TRBD1 (5 bases). The CDR3 runs to 15 residues. The germline gives CDR1 GTSNPN, CDR2 SVGIG (reference sequence). V shed 3 bases and J shed 4 bases, with 16 bases lying between them. The CDR3: CAWRGMGTVGNTIYF. The CDR3 nucleotides are TGTGCCTGGAGGGGGATGGGGACCGTCGGAAACACCATATATTTT.

Only one count was recorded for this clone. The chain recombines TRBV6-1 with TRBJ1-2; 7 nucleotides line up with TRBD1. In germline, CDR1 is MNHNS, CDR2 SASEGT. The CDR3 runs to 14 residues. The J segment lost 2 bases and the V segment lost 1 base, leaving 1 base of the junction unmatched. The CDR3 bases are TGTGCCAGCAGTGAAGGGGACAGAAACTATGGCTACACCTTC. Protein sequence: CASSEGDRNYGYTF.